One and the same sample provided the 25 T cell receptor beta chains below, sequenced in a study of identical twins. TCRdb passed the 5' RACE reads through MiXCR, listing each CDR3 protein once. Of hundreds of thousands of distinct CDR3 sequences detected, 8.6% appear once; the ten largest clones hold more than 0.75%. The same sample was also studied in work on yellow fever vaccine responses in identical twins.

The sequencing input was PBMCs. Every receptor here comes from a woman between 18 and 30 years old in good health.

The chain has TRBV3-1 and TRBJ2-6, with 8 bases lining up with TRBD1. CDR3 length: 18 amino acids. Trimming at V came to 7 bases and at J to 0 bases, leaving 11 bases not matched to a gene. The germline V gene encodes CDR1 LGHDT and CDR2 YNNKEL (reference sequence). The DNA for the CDR3 is TGTGCCAGCACCTCGAGGGACAGGCGTTCCTCTGGGGCCAACGTCCTGACTTTC. Translated, it gives CASTSRDRRSSGANVLTF.

This clonotype was seen a handful of times. The chain has TRBV10-1 and TRBJ2-3; D gene uncertain. V lost 6 bases and J lost 5, with 9 bases in between. The CDR3 loop spans 12 amino acids. Germline V lookup: CDR1 WNHNN, CDR2 SYGVQD (reference sequence). The CDR3 DNA is TGCGCCAGCAGCAACTGGGAAGATACGCAGTATTTT. It specifies CASSNWEDTQYF.

The V and J genes are TRBV20-1 and TRBJ2-1; 9 bases are shared with TRBD1. This CDR3 has 15 amino acids. Germline CDR1 DFQATT, CDR2 SNEGSKA (reference sequence). Germline trimming cut 1 base from V and 5 bases from J; bases unmatched to any gene: 6. This chain's CDR3 is CSARGAGTGNNEQFF. CDR3 sequence (DNA): TGCAGTGCTAGAGGGGCCGGGACAGGGAACAATGAGCAGTTCTTC.

The V gene is TRBV7-9, the J gene TRBJ1-2; 11 nucleotides agree with TRBD1. The junction had 6 bases not matched to a gene; V was cut back by 1 base and J by 5 bases. The CDR3 covers 16 residues. Per the germline V gene, CDR1 is SEHNR and CDR2 is FQNEAQ (reference sequence). In DNA form, the CDR3 reads TGTGCCAGCAGCTTAGACCCCGGGACAGGGGGTTATGGCTACACCTTC. Protein: CASSLDPGTGGYGYTF.

This clonotype was counted between two and nine times. The V gene is TRBV6-5, the J gene TRBJ1-5; the D gene is possibly TRBD1 (6 bases). Germline V gene sequence: CDR1 MNHEY, CDR2 SVGAGI. This CDR3 spans 14 amino acids. Trimming stripped 2 bases from V and 5 bases from J, with 10 bases between. The CDR3 is CASSYAGGHQPQHF. CDR3 bases: TGTGCCAGCAGTTACGCTGGGGGGCATCAGCCCCAGCATTTT.

This clonotype came up once. The chain carries TRBV9 and TRBJ2-7, with 11 bases identical to TRBD2. The CDR3 runs 19 residues. V was pared by 4 bases and J by 7 bases, with 22 bases of the junction left unmatched. The germline gives CDR1 SGDLS, CDR2 YYNGEE. CDR3 DNA: TGTGCCAGCAGCACCCATCTCAGTCCGGGACTAGCGGTAAACAATGAGCAGTACTTC. It translates to CASSTHLSPGLAVNNEQYF.

The chain carries TRBV28 and TRBJ1-2; tentative D call: TRBD1 (5 bases). The CDR3 covers 14 residues. CDR1 and CDR2 (germline): MDHEN, SYDVKM. Trimming shortened V by 3 bases and J by 4 bases, and 12 bases separated the two germline ends. CDR3 residues: CASSFPQGLYGYTF. CDR3 coding DNA: TGTGCCAGCAGTTTTCCCCAGGGACTCTATGGCTACACCTTC.

This clonotype was recorded a few times. The J gene is TRBJ2-7, the V gene TRBV10-3; D gene uncertain. The CDR3 has 13 amino acids. Looked up from germline, CDR1 is ENHRY and CDR2 is SYGVKD. Trimming took 3 bases from V and 6 from J, leaving 12 bases between them. The CDR3 is CAISDSVSVEQYF. The CDR3 DNA follows: TGTGCCATCAGTGACAGTGTCTCGGTCGAGCAGTACTTC.

This clonotype turned up a few times. The genes are TRBV7-9 and TRBJ2-5; D call uncertain. This CDR3 region has 14 residues. Looked up from germline, CDR1 is SEHNR and CDR2 is FQNEAQ (reference sequence). Trimming left V 3 bases short and J 5 bases short, with 13 bases between. The CDR3 reads CASSFLTSWETQYF. CDR3 DNA: TGTGCCAGCAGCTTTTTAACCTCGTGGGAGACCCAGTACTTC.

This clonotype was picked up many times. The rearrangement uses TRBV10-3 and TRBJ2-5; D assignment may be TRBD1 or TRBD2 (5 bases each). The ends were cut back, 0 bases at V and 2 bases at J, with 19 bases in the middle. The CDR3 extends over 18 amino acids. Germline lookup yields CDR1 ENHRY and CDR2 SYGVKD. The CDR3 DNA is TGTGCCATCAGTGAGTCGGGGGTTGGCATCTTGGTGCAAGAGACCCAGTACTTC. Encoded protein: CAISESGVGILVQETQYF.

The chain has TRBV7-2 and TRBJ2-1; D may be TRBD1 (6 bases). Germline V CDR1 and CDR2: SGHTA, FQGNSA. Trimming pared 0 bases from V and 4 bases from J, leaving 10 bases between. The CDR3 is made up of 15 amino acids. DNA of the CDR3: TGTGCCAGCAGCTTAGCGTTTGGGACATACAATGAGCAGTTCTTC. Amino acids: CASSLAFGTYNEQFF.

J is TRBJ2-7 and V is TRBV6-5; 8 bases are shared with TRBD2. The CDR3 is 15 amino acids. V was clipped by 4 bases and J by 6 bases; unmatched bases: 11. Germline V lookup: CDR1 MNHEY, CDR2 SVGAGI. CDR3 protein: CASSSRLASKLEQYF. In DNA, the CDR3 is TGTGCCAGCAGTTCACGACTAGCGAGCAAACTCGAGCAGTACTTC.

V is TRBV2 and J is TRBJ2-1; tentatively, D is TRBD1 or TRBD2 (5 bases each). V lost 6 bases, J lost 0 bases, and 18 bases lay in between. The CDR3 totals 17 residues. Germline assignment: CDR1 SNHLY and CDR2 FYNNEI. As DNA, the CDR3 is TGTGCCAGCAGCCACCCCTCCGGGGCCATCTCCTACAATGAGCAGTTCTTC. Protein product: CASSHPSGAISYNEQFF.

The gene calls are TRBV5-1 and TRBJ2-6; no definite D call. The CDR3 runs 14 residues. Trimming took off 2 bases at V and 0 bases at J, with 3 bases between the two ends. CDR1 is SGHRS and CDR2 is YFSETQ in the germline V gene. Here the CDR3 reads CASSFPSGANVLTF. Here the CDR3 DNA reads TGCGCCAGCAGCTTCCCCTCTGGGGCCAACGTCCTGACTTTC.

This clonotype was recorded at least ten times. The chain couples TRBV5-4 to TRBJ2-3; D gene unclear. The CDR3 is 14 amino acids. Germline-derived CDR1 and CDR2 are SGHNT and YYREEE (reference sequence). V lost 0 bases and J 2 bases, leaving 7 bases between the germline ends. The CDR3 DNA is TGTGCCAGCAGCTTGGACAGTATCACAGATACGCAGTATTTT. Translation gives CASSLDSITDTQYF. The full variable domain, with the rest looked up from reference TRBV5-4 and TRBJ2-3, is ETGVTQSPTHLIKTRGQQVTLRCSSQSGHNTVSWYQQALGQGPQFIFQYYREEENGRGNFPPRFSGLQFPNYSSELNVNALELDDSALYLCASSLDSITDTQYFGPGTRLTVL.

This clonotype has at least ten counts. The CDR3 loop reads CASSSLWSTSPNEQFF. The CDR3 DNA is TGTGCCAGCAGTTCCCTATGGTCGACCAGCCCCAATGAGCAGTTCTTC. The chain is built from TRBV12-3 or TRBV12-4 and TRBJ2-1; no clear D. The CDR3 has 16 amino acids. Trimming cost V 4 bases and J 6 bases, with 19 bases left between them.

The V call is TRBV5-1, the J call TRBJ2-3; TRBD2 agrees at 8 bases. This CDR3 region has 15 residues. In germline, CDR1 is SGHRS, CDR2 YFSETQ. V gave up 4 bases and J gave up 4 bases; unmatched junction bases: 8. CDR3 region: CASSKSGGWADTQYF. CDR3 bases: TGCGCCAGCAGCAAAAGCGGGGGCTGGGCAGATACGCAGTATTTT.

This clonotype was counted only a few times. The V gene is TRBV7-2, the J gene TRBJ2-3; perhaps TRBD1 as D (6 bases). Trimming left V 6 bases short and J 0 bases short, with 16 bases between. CDR1 and CDR2 (germline): SGHTA, FQGNSA. The CDR3 is made up of 16 amino acids. CDR3 protein: CASRPLWGPSTDTQYF. CDR3 DNA sequence: TGTGCCAGCAGACCCCTGTGGGGGCCAAGCACAGATACGCAGTATTTT.

With regard to this clonotype: It may be a read error: a sequence one base away is much more abundant. The chain is built from TRBV5-1 and TRBJ2-1; D possibly corresponds to TRBD1 (6 bases). The CDR3 has 13 residues. In germline, CDR1 is SGHRS, CDR2 YFSETQ. The CDR3 DNA reads as TGCGCCAGCAGCTTCACAGGGATAAATGAGCAGTCCTTC. It specifies CASSFTGINEQSF.

The rearrangement joins TRBV27 to TRBJ2-3, with 7 nucleotides matching TRBD2. The J segment lost 2 bases and the V segment lost 6 bases, leaving 5 bases of the junction unmatched. The CDR3 spans 14 residues. From germline, CDR1 is MNHEY and CDR2 SMNVEV (reference sequence). CDR3 sequence (DNA): TGTGCCAGCAGGCGAAGCGGGATCACAGATACGCAGTATTTT. Protein product: CASRRSGITDTQYF.

In its sample, this clonotype was seen a few times. The genes are TRBV29-1 and TRBJ2-3, with D possibly TRBD1 on 5 matching bases. The V gene's germline CDR1 is SQVTM and CDR2 ANQGSEA. The V end lost 3 bases, the J end lost 2 bases, and 9 bases lay between the germline ends. The CDR3 contains 13 residues. The CDR3 here is CSVEDTNTDTQYF. CDR3 in DNA: TGCAGCGTTGAGGACACGAACACAGATACGCAGTATTTT.

The V call is TRBV7-2, the J call TRBJ2-7; TRBD1 agrees at 9 bases. This CDR3 is 15 amino acids long. Per germline, CDR1 SGHTA and CDR2 FQGNSA. V lost 6 bases to trimming and J lost 0 bases; unmatched junction nucleotides: 6. CDR3 protein: CASSPGTGYSYEQYF. The CDR3 nucleotides are TGTGCCAGCAGTCCGGGGACAGGGTACTCCTACGAGCAGTACTTC.

This clonotype was seen more than once but under ten times. The chain links TRBV12-3 or TRBV12-4 to TRBJ1-2; 7 bases agree with TRBD1. The V and J ends lost 7 bases and 4 bases, in that order; junction bases with no gene match: 9. CDR3 length: 14 amino acids. The CDR3 bases are TGTGCCAGCACCCTCCCCGGGACAGCCTATGGCTACACCTTC. Translated, it gives CASTLPGTAYGYTF.

The chain carries TRBV28 and TRBJ2-7; TRBD2 matches 10 bases. Germline-derived CDR1 and CDR2 are MDHEN and SYDVKM. This CDR3 has 16 residues. V shed 6 bases, J shed 4 bases, and the junction held 12 bases outside the gene matches. Written as DNA, the CDR3 is TGTGCCAGCAGAAGACGAGCGGGAGGGCCTCGGTACGAGCAGTACTTC. Amino acid sequence: CASRRRAGGPRYEQYF.

This rearrangement joins TRBV7-3 to TRBJ2-7; TRBD2 agrees at 9 bases. The V gene's germline CDR1 is SGHTA and CDR2 FQGTGA. The J segment lost 6 bases and the V segment lost 6 bases, leaving 9 bases of the junction unmatched. This CDR3 contains 14 residues. CDR3 protein: CASSPGTSKTEQYF. CDR3 DNA sequence: TGTGCCAGCAGTCCCGGGACTAGCAAGACCGAGCAGTACTTC.